The 15 T cell receptor beta chains below all came from one sample that was sequenced in a study of preoperative IRX-2 immunotherapy in early breast cancer. Assay: immunoSEQ multiplex PCR; the TCRdb copy retains only in-frame clones and omits some. The data hold about 32,000 clones, with 83% observed a single time. Specified treatment: preoperative locoregional IRX-2 cytokine immunotherapy. The source material was lymph node tissue, sampled from a patient treated with IRX-2 immunotherapy. These receptor sequences come from a human donor with breast cancer.

The chain recombines TRBV28 with TRBJ2-7; D remains unclear. The CDR3 consists of 15 residues. Looked up from germline, CDR1 is MDHEN and CDR2 is SYDVKM. V was trimmed by 6 bases and J by 3 bases, leaving 18 bases between them. This CDR3 reads CASRGSRGKFYEQYF. The CDR3 DNA sequence: TGTGCCAGCAGGGGAAGCCGAGGCAAATTCTACGAGCAGTACTTC. Drawing the rest from reference TRBV28 and TRBJ2-7, the complete variable domain is DVKVTQSSRYLVKRTGEKVFLECVQDMDHENMFWYRQDPGLGLRLIYFSYDVKMKEKGDIPEGYSVSREKKERFSLILESASTNQTSMYLCASRGSRGKFYEQYFGPGTRLTVT.

CDR3 DNA sequence: TGCGCCAGCAGATTCGAAATCGAGGGAGTCTCCTACAATGAGCAGTTCTTC. It codes for CASRFEIEGVSYNEQFF. V is TRBV5-1 and J is TRBJ2-1; tentative D call: TRBD2 (5 bases). Germline CDR1 reads SGHRS; CDR2 reads YFSETQ. Trimming cost V 5 bases and J 0 bases, with 18 bases left between them. This CDR3 is 17 amino acids long.

This clone was counted between two and nine times. The chain has TRBV19 and TRBJ1-3; D is possibly TRBD1 (6 bases). Germline V gene sequence: CDR1 LNHDA, CDR2 SQIVND (reference sequence). The CDR3 length is 13 residues. The germline V and J ends were trimmed by 5 bases and 7 bases, with 12 bases remaining between them. CDR3 sequence: CASSGQSWNTIYF. The CDR3 nucleotides are TGTGCCAGTAGTGGACAGTCCTGGAACACCATATATTTT.

V gene TRBV11-3 combines with J gene TRBJ2-1; D remains ambiguous. Trimming left V 1 base short and J 10 bases short, with 14 bases between. Germline loops: CDR1 SGHNT, CDR2 YENEEA. CDR3 length: 14 residues. This CDR3 is CASSLGPSDQEQFF. In DNA, the CDR3 is TGTGCCAGCAGCTTAGGGCCGTCTGATCAGGAGCAGTTCTTC.

The V and J genes are TRBV14 and TRBJ2-2; no reliable D call. Trimming shortened V by 0 bases and J by 6 bases, and 8 bases separated the two germline ends. The length of the CDR3 is 14 residues. From germline, CDR1 is SGHDN and CDR2 FVKESK. The CDR3 loop is CASSQDLGAGELFF. CDR3 coding DNA: TGTGCCAGCAGCCAAGATCTTGGAGCCGGGGAGCTGTTTTTT. The complete variable domain, with remaining parts taken from reference TRBV14 and TRBJ2-2, reads EAGVTQFPSHSVIEKGQTVTLRCDPISGHDNLYWYRRVMGKEIKFLLHFVKESKQDESGMPNNRFLAERTGGTYSTLKVQPAELEDSGVYFCASSQDLGAGELFFGEGSRLTVL.

The rearrangement links TRBV28 to TRBJ2-5; D is unclear. Deletions cut 1 base from V and 6 bases from J, with 12 bases between. Germline values: CDR1 MDHEN, CDR2 SYDVKM. The CDR3 consists of 14 residues. The CDR3 is CASSLSLPSQTQYF. For the CDR3, the DNA is TGTGCCAGCAGTTTATCGCTCCCGTCACAGACCCAGTACTTC.

This chain links TRBV28 with TRBJ2-7, with 7 bases that match TRBD2. V trimming: 7 bases; J trimming: 3 bases; junction bases outside the gene matches: 9. The CDR3 length is 14 residues. Germline V gene data show CDR1 as MDHEN and CDR2 as SYDVKM. The CDR3, as DNA: TGTGCCAGCATCGAGGATTGGGGGGGCTACGAGCAGTACTTC. This translates into CASIEDWGGYEQYF. The full variable domain, rest sourced from reference TRBV28 and TRBJ2-7, is DVKVTQSSRYLVKRTGEKVFLECVQDMDHENMFWYRQDPGLGLRLIYFSYDVKMKEKGDIPEGYSVSREKKERFSLILESASTNQTSMYLCASIEDWGGYEQYFGPGTRLTVT.

The CDR3: CASRLSGSHNNEQFF. Here the CDR3 DNA reads TGTGCCAGCAGACTTAGCGGGAGTCATAATAATGAGCAGTTCTTC. The V call is TRBV6-8, the J call TRBJ2-1; 9 nucleotides match TRBD2. CDR1 and CDR2 from the germline V gene are MNHGY and SAAAGT. The CDR3 sequence is 15 residues long. The V and J ends lost 6 bases and 7 bases, in that order; junction bases with no gene match: 10.

V usage is TRBV19 and J usage is TRBJ1-2; D is ambiguous. Germline V gives CDR1 LNHDA, CDR2 SQIVND (reference sequence). There are 11 residues in the CDR3. Trimming pared 3 bases from V and 8 bases from J, leaving 7 bases between. The CDR3 sequence is CASSMGSGYTF. The CDR3 DNA is TGTGCCAGTAGTATGGGGTCGGGCTACACCTTC.

This clone appeared a single time. The chain carries TRBV6-8 and TRBJ2-7; 8 nucleotides line up with TRBD1. V lost 2 bases, J lost 0 bases, and 12 bases stayed unmatched. The CDR3 totals 18 residues. Germline CDR1 is MNHGY and CDR2 is SAAAGT. CDR3 protein: CASSYRGPQDRGSYEQYF. The CDR3 DNA is TGTGCCAGCAGTTACCGCGGCCCACAAGACAGGGGCTCCTACGAGCAGTACTTC.

The rearrangement joins TRBV6-8 to TRBJ2-2; 9 bases are shared with TRBD2. This CDR3 is 14 amino acids long. V lost 8 bases to trimming and J lost 6 bases; unmatched junction nucleotides: 7. The germline CDR1 and CDR2 sequences are MNHGY and SAAAGT. The chain's CDR3 is CASALGLAAGELFF. CDR3 in DNA: TGTGCCAGCGCGTTGGGACTAGCTGCCGGGGAGCTGTTTTTT.

This chain links TRBV28 with TRBJ1-5, with D uncertain. V was clipped by 3 bases and J by 0 bases, with 9 bases between them. CDR1 is MDHEN, CDR2 SYDVKM, per germline. This CDR3 is 15 amino acids long. The CDR3 is CASSLTPYSNQPQHF. CDR3 sequence (DNA): TGTGCCAGCAGTTTGACACCGTATAGCAATCAGCCCCAGCATTTT.

This clone was seen a few times. This chain links TRBV19 with TRBJ2-2; 7 nucleotides match TRBD2. Unmatched junction bases numbered 4, after V lost 6 bases and J lost 6 bases. The CDR3 has 13 amino acids. Germline CDR1 reads LNHDA; CDR2 reads SQIVND (reference sequence). This chain's CDR3 is CASSRRGAGELFF. The CDR3 nucleotides read TGTGCCAGTAGCCGACGGGGGGCCGGGGAGCTGTTTTTT. Complete variable domain (other parts from reference TRBV19 and TRBJ2-2): DGGITQSPKYLFRKEGQNVTLSCEQNLNHDAMYWYRQDPGQGLRLIYYSQIVNDFQKGDIAEGYSVSREKKESFPLTVTSAQKNPTAFYLCASSRRGAGELFFGEGSRLTVL.

This clone was seen a single time. The chain couples TRBV28 to TRBJ2-2; 7 bases fit TRBD1. The CDR3 totals 14 residues. J lost 3 bases, V lost 6 bases, and 4 bases had no gene match. Germline V gene lookup returns CDR1 MDHEN and CDR2 SYDVKM. The CDR3 sequence: CASRTGTDTGELFF. The CDR3 DNA sequence: TGTGCCAGCAGAACCGGGACAGACACCGGGGAGCTGTTTTTT.

This chain uses TRBV30 with TRBJ2-1; 9 positions agree with TRBD2. V dropped 2 bases and J dropped 9; count of bases not matched to a gene: 14. CDR3 length equals 16 residues. Germline assignment: CDR1 GTSNPN and CDR2 SVGIG (reference sequence). The CDR3 DNA is TGTGCCTGGAGTCCCGGGGCAGCGGGAGGTACCCGTGAGCAGTTCTTC. This encodes CAWSPGAAGGTREQFF.